The rows below give T cell receptor beta chains drawn from one sample of a study of shared clonotypes between healthy human individuals. Data came from immunoSEQ multiplex PCR; TCRdb stores just in-frame clones and leaves some out. The table lists 100,000 or so clones, 65% to 75% of them singletons. Sequencing used memory CD8+ T cells sorted from blood. The origin of the receptors is a woman between 25 and 40 years old in good health. The CDR3 runs from the conserved cysteine through the conserved F or W. Each record gives: V gene, D gene, clone size, J gene, CDR3 protein, CDR3 DNA. D genes are given only for firm matches. Clone size is shown for a subset of rows, as once, few, many or a class of expanded clone.

V gene: TRBV7-9; D gene: -; clone size: -; J gene: TRBJ1-4; CDR3 protein: CASSHGTTTRRLFF; CDR3 DNA: TGTGCCAGCAGCCACGGGACAACAACCCGGAGACTGTTTTTT
V gene: TRBV5-6; D gene: TRBD2; clone size: -; J gene: TRBJ2-1; CDR3 protein: CASTSGTSGRIEQFF; CDR3 DNA: TGTGCCAGCACCTCCGGGACTAGCGGGAGAATTGAGCAGTTCTTC
V gene: TRBV29-1; D gene: -; clone size: -; J gene: TRBJ1-4; CDR3 protein: CSVVPDSLNEKLFF; CDR3 DNA: TGCAGCGTTGTGCCGGACAGTTTAAATGAAAAACTGTTTTTT
V gene: TRBV10-2; D gene: TRBD1; clone size: -; J gene: TRBJ2-2; CDR3 protein: CASSVSGTGSYGELFF; CDR3 DNA: TGCGCCAGCAGTGTTTCCGGGACAGGGTCATACGGGGAGCTGTTTTTT
V gene: TRBV29-1; D gene: -; clone size: few; J gene: TRBJ2-1; CDR3 protein: CSVPTDRDYNEQFF; CDR3 DNA: TGCAGCGTTCCGACGGACCGAGACTACAATGAGCAGTTCTTC
V gene: TRBV11-2; D gene: -; clone size: few; J gene: TRBJ2-3; CDR3 protein: CASSSEGLVTDTQYF; CDR3 DNA: TGTGCCAGCAGCTCCGAGGGACTCGTCACAGATACGCAGTATTTT
V gene: TRBV9; D gene: -; clone size: -; J gene: TRBJ1-1; CDR3 protein: CASSPIPGTNTEAFF; CDR3 DNA: TGTGCCAGCAGCCCCATCCCGGGAACGAACACTGAAGCTTTCTTT
V gene: TRBV19; D gene: -; clone size: once; J gene: TRBJ1-1; CDR3 protein: CASSPHSFRNPEAFF; CDR3 DNA: TGTGCCAGTAGTCCTCATTCGTTTCGAAACCCTGAAGCTTTCTTT
V gene: TRBV7-9; D gene: -; clone size: few; J gene: TRBJ2-7; CDR3 protein: CASSGDGRATSYEQYF; CDR3 DNA: TGTGCCAGCAGCGGAGATGGCAGGGCGACCTCCTACGAGCAGTACTTC
V gene: TRBV28; D gene: TRBD1; clone size: -; J gene: TRBJ1-4; CDR3 protein: CASSSRRDRDEKLFF; CDR3 DNA: TGTGCCAGCAGTTCACGGCGGGACAGGGACGAAAAACTGTTTTTT
V gene: TRBV9; D gene: -; clone size: few; J gene: TRBJ2-1; CDR3 protein: CASSVGGASDEQFF; CDR3 DNA: TGTGCCAGCAGCGTGGGGGGCGCATCGGATGAGCAGTTCTTC
V gene: TRBV5-4; D gene: -; clone size: -; J gene: TRBJ1-2; CDR3 protein: CASSLGPGSPYGYTF; CDR3 DNA: TGTGCCAGCAGCTTGGGTCCAGGGAGTCCCTATGGCTACACCTTC
V gene: TRBV19; D gene: -; clone size: -; J gene: TRBJ2-7; CDR3 protein: CASSIDPWRGTYEQYF; CDR3 DNA: TGTGCCAGTAGTATAGATCCATGGAGAGGAACCTACGAGCAGTACTTC
V gene: TRBV28; D gene: -; clone size: -; J gene: TRBJ1-5; CDR3 protein: CASRLLQRGPQHF; CDR3 DNA: TGTGCCAGCAGATTACTCCAGAGGGGACCCCAGCATTTT
V gene: TRBV27; D gene: -; clone size: -; J gene: TRBJ2-1; CDR3 protein: CASSIHRDNEQFF; CDR3 DNA: TGTGCCAGCAGTATACACAGGGACAATGAGCAGTTCTTC
V gene: TRBV28; D gene: -; clone size: many; J gene: TRBJ2-7; CDR3 protein: CASVGIRRDSYYEQYF; CDR3 DNA: TGTGCCAGCGTGGGTATCCGGCGGGACTCCTACTACGAGCAGTACTTC
V gene: TRBV4-2; D gene: TRBD2; clone size: -; J gene: TRBJ2-3; CDR3 protein: CASSQGNSGSIWDTQYF; CDR3 DNA: TGTGCCAGCAGCCAAGGAAATAGCGGGAGTATCTGGGATACGCAGTATTTT
V gene: TRBV6-1; D gene: -; clone size: -; J gene: TRBJ1-5; CDR3 protein: CASSESTYSNQPQHF; CDR3 DNA: TGTGCCAGCAGTGAAAGTACGTATAGCAATCAGCCCCAGCATTTT